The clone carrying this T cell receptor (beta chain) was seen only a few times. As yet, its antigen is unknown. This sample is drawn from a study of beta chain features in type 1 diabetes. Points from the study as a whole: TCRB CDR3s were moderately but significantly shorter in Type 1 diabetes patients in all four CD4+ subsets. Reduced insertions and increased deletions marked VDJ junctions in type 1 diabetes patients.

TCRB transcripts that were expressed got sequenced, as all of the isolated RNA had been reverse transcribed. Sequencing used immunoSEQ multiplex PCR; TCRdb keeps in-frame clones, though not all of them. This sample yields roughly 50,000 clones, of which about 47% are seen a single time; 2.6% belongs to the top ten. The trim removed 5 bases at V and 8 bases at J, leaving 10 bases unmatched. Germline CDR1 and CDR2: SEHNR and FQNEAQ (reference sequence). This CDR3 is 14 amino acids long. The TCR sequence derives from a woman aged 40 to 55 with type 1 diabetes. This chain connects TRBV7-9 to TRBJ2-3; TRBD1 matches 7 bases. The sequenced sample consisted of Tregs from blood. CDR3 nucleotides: TGTGCCAGCAGCGCCCAGGGGGACCACTCTACGCAGTATTTT. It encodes CASSAQGDHSTQYF.